Presented here are 10 T cell receptor beta chains from one specimen sequenced in a study of shared clonotypes between healthy human individuals. Using immunoSEQ multiplex PCR, the repertoire was profiled, and TCRdb retains in-frame clones only, with some absent. The data contain 2 million to 2.5 million clones, around 92% of them singletons. Sequencing input: naive CD4+ T cells from PBMCs. Subset defined: CD45RA+ positively selected. The receptors were gathered from a man between 18 and 29 years old in good health. Some clones in this sample may be carry-over from other donors' samples.

The chain recombines TRBV27 with TRBJ2-2, with D tentatively TRBD1 or TRBD2 (6 bases each). This CDR3 spans 18 amino acids. Between the trimmed V and J ends, which lost 6 bases and 4 bases, there was a span of 24 bases. Germline V gene sequence: CDR1 MNHEY, CDR2 SMNVEV (reference sequence). The CDR3 here is CASSPSGQTRKITGELFF. CDR3 coding DNA: TGTGCCAGCAGCCCTAGTGGACAGACTAGAAAAATCACCGGGGAGCTGTTTTTT.

The rearrangement links TRBV7-9 to TRBJ1-1, with D perhaps matching TRBD1 (6 bases). Trimming took off 5 bases at V and 3 bases at J, with 10 bases between the two ends. Germline CDR1 is SEHNR and CDR2 is FQNEAQ (reference sequence). There are 13 residues in the CDR3. CDR3 nucleotide sequence: TGTGCCAGCAGCCCGGGACAATACACTGAAGCTTTCTTT. It yields the protein CASSPGQYTEAFF.

This chain connects TRBV7-6 to TRBJ1-4; weak D call: TRBD1 (6 bases). The CDR3 sequence is 16 residues long. Germline CDR1 and CDR2: SGHVS and FNYEAQ. V was pared by 2 bases and J by 8 bases, with 18 bases between. This chain's CDR3 is CASSLSPTGIGEKLFF. CDR3 nucleotide sequence: TGTGCCAGCAGCTTATCACCCACAGGGATCGGAGAAAAACTGTTTTTT. Full variable domain (outside the CDR3, taken from reference TRBV7-6 and TRBJ1-4): GAGVSQSPRYKVTKRGQDVALRCDPISGHVSLYWYRQALGQGPEFLTYFNYEAQQDKSGLPNDRFSAERPEGSISTLTIQRTEQRDSAMYRCASSLSPTGIGEKLFFGSGTQLSVL.

As to this clone: The sample contains more than one DNA sequence encoding this CDR3. V is TRBV6-1 and J is TRBJ1-5; no reliable D call. Germline CDR1 reads MNHNS; CDR2 reads SASEGT. Deletions cut 3 bases from V and 6 bases from J, with 3 bases between. The CDR3 spans 11 residues. CDR3 sequence reads: CASSDGQPQHF. CDR3 in DNA: TGTGCCAGCAGTGATGGTCAGCCCCAGCATTTT.

The CDR3 nucleotides are TGTGCCAGCAGTTACACGGACGTCACCGGGGAGCTGTTTTTT. It yields the protein CASSYTDVTGELFF. The chain uses TRBV6-5 and TRBJ2-2, with D unclear. Trimming took 2 bases from V and 4 from J, leaving 8 bases between them. This CDR3 is built from 14 residues. Germline assignment: CDR1 MNHEY and CDR2 SVGAGI.

The V and J genes are TRBV28 and TRBJ2-1; D could derive from TRBD1 or TRBD2 (6 bases each). The CDR3 runs to 16 residues. The germline gives CDR1 MDHEN, CDR2 SYDVKM. Deletions cut 0 bases from V and 2 bases from J, with 11 bases between. CDR3 DNA: TGTGCCAGCAGTTTATGGGAGGGGACAACCTACAATGAGCAGTTCTTC. This codes for CASSLWEGTTYNEQFF.

This chain uses TRBV27 with TRBJ2-5, with TRBD2 matching 8 bases. Trimming removed 5 bases from V and 9 bases from J; junction bases left unmatched: 20. Germline CDR1 MNHEY, CDR2 SMNVEV (reference sequence). This CDR3 comprises 17 residues. DNA of the CDR3: TGTGCCAGCAGTCCCCAAGGGGGGTCCAGCGGGAGAGGGGCCCAGTACTTC. It specifies CASSPQGGSSGRGAQYF.

The chain uses TRBV7-2 and TRBJ1-2; tentative D call: TRBD1 (6 bases). This CDR3 region has 13 residues. The V gene lost 6 bases and the J gene lost 7 bases, with 15 bases spanning the gap. Germline V gene lookup returns CDR1 SGHTA and CDR2 FQGNSA. The CDR3 DNA reads TGTGCCAGCAGTTTGGGGGGGGCGCCTGGCTACACCTTC. Translation gives CASSLGGAPGYTF.

The V and J genes are TRBV2 and TRBJ1-1; D gene unclear. The V gene lost 7 bases and the J gene lost 6 bases, with 21 bases spanning the gap. CDR3 length equals 15 residues. The germline V gene has CDR1 SNHLY and CDR2 FYNNEI. The CDR3 sequence: CASTLERGSVAEAFF. CDR3 nucleotides: TGTGCCAGCACCCTGGAGCGGGGTAGCGTCGCTGAAGCTTTCTTT.

Of note for this clone: Other DNA sequences in the same sample also yield this CDR3. V and J are TRBV19 and TRBJ2-2; 9 nucleotides match TRBD1. Trimming removed 6 bases from V and 3 bases from J; junction bases left unmatched: 2. CDR1 and CDR2 (germline): LNHDA, SQIVND (reference sequence). The CDR3 is 14 amino acids. The CDR3 region is CASSGQGYTGELFF. The DNA of the CDR3 is TGTGCCAGTAGCGGACAGGGGTACACCGGGGAGCTGTTTTTT.